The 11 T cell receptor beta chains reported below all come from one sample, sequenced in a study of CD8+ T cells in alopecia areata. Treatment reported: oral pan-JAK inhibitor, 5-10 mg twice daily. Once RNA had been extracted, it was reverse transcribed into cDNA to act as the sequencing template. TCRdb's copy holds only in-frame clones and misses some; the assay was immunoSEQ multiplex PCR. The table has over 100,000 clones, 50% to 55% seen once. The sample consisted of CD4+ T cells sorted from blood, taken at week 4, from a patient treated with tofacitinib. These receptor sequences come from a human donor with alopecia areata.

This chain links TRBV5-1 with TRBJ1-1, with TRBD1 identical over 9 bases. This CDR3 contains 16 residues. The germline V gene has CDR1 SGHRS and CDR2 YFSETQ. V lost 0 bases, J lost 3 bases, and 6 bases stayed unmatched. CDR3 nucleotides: TGCGCCAGCAGCTTGGAGACAGGGGGTCGGGACACTGAAGCTTTCTTT. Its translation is CASSLETGGRDTEAFF.

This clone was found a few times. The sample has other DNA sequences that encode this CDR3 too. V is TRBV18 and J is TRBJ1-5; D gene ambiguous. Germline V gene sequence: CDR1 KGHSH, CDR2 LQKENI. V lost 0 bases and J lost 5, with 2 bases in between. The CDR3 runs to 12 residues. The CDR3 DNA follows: TGTGCCAGCTCACCACCAGATCAGCCCCAGCATTTT. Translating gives CASSPPDQPQHF. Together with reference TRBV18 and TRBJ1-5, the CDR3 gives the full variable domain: NAGVMQNPRHLVRRRGQEARLRCSPMKGHSHVYWYRQLPEEGLKFMVYLQKENIIDESGMPKERFSAEFPKEGPSILRIQQVVRGDSAAYFCASSPPDQPQHFGDGTRLSIL.

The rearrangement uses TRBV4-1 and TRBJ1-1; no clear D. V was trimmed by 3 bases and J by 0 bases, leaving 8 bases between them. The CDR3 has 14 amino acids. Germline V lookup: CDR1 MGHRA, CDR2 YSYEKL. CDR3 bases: TGCGCCAGCAGCCACTCAGTCATGAACACTGAAGCTTTCTTT. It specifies CASSHSVMNTEAFF.

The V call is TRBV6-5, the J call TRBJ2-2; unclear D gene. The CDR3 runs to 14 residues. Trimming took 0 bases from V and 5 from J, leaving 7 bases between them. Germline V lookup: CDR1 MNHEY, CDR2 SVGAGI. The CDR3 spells CASSYSYGTGELFF. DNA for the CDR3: TGTGCCAGCAGTTACTCGTACGGGACCGGGGAGCTGTTTTTT.

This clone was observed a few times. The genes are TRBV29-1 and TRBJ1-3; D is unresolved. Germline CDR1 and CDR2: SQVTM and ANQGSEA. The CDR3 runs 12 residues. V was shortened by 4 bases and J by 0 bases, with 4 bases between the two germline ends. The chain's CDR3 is CSVADSGNTIYF. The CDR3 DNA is TGCAGCGTTGCAGACTCTGGAAACACCATATATTTT. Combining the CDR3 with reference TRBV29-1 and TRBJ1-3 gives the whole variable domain SAVISQKPSRDICQRGTSLTIQCQVDSQVTMMFWYRQQPGQSLTLIATANQGSEATYESGFVIDKFPISRPNLTFSTLTVSNMSPEDSSIYLCSVADSGNTIYFGEGSWLTVV.

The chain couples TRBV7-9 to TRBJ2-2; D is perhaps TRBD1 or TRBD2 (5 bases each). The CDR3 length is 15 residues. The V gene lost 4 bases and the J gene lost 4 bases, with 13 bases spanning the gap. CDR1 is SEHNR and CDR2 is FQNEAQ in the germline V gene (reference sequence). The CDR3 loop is CASSSGQIITGELFF. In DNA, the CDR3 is TGTGCCAGCAGCTCGGGGCAGATTATCACCGGGGAGCTGTTTTTT. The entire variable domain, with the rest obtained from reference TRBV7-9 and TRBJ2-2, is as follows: DTGVSQNPRHKITKRGQNVTFRCDPISEHNRLYWYRQTLGQGPEFLTYFQNEAQLEKSRLLSDRFSAERPKGSFSTLEIQRTEQGDSAMYLCASSSGQIITGELFFGEGSRLTVL.

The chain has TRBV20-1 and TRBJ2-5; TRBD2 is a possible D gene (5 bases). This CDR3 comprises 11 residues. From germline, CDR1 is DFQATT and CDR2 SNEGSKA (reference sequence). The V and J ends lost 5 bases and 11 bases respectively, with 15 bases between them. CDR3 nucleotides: TGCAGTGCTCCGGGGTTTGAGAGTCAGTACTTC. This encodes CSAPGFESQYF.

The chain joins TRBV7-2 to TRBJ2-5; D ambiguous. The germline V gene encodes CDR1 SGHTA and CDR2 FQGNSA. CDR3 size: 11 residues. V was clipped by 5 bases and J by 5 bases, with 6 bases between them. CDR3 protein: CASSRSETQYF. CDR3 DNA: TGTGCCAGCAGCAGATCGGAGACCCAGTACTTC.

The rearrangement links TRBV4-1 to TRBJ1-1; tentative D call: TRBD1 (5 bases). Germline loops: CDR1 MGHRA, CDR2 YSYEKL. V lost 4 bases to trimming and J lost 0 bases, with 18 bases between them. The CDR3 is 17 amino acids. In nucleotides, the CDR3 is TGCGCCAGCAGCCCCCTTGGAAGGGGCGACATGAACACTGAAGCTTTCTTT. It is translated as CASSPLGRGDMNTEAFF.

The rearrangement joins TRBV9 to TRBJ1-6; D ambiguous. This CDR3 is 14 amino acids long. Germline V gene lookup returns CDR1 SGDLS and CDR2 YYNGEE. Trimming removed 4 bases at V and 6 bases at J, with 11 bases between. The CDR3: CASSILSPNSPLHF. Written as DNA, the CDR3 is TGTGCCAGCAGCATCTTGTCCCCTAATTCACCCCTCCACTTT.

The CDR3 bases are TGTGCCAGCAGTCTGACAGGGAACTATGGCTACACCTTC. Translating it yields CASSLTGNYGYTF. V is TRBV28 and J is TRBJ1-2; 7 bases agree with TRBD1. With V trimmed by 5 bases and J by 2 bases, 2 bases remained unmatched. The germline V gene encodes CDR1 MDHEN and CDR2 SYDVKM. This CDR3 contains 13 residues.